This T cell receptor (beta chain) was retrieved from a study of shared clonotypes between healthy human individuals (TCRdb year 2020). Background on the whole study: The cohort comprised two women and three men aged 18 to 49 years. Per donor, three plates each were used for CD4 naive and CD4 memory, two for CD8 naive, and one for CD8 memory. To increase sequencing depth and limit assay-specific biases, different laboratories used diverse techniques to prepare libraries and sequence TCR repertoires. To estimate repertoire size and how much clonotypes are shared between individuals, the study performed deep sequencing of blood TCR repertoires from about five healthy adults. Per donor, leukapheresis produced somewhere between about 0.94 and 8.9 billion PBMCs. Beyond this particular receptor, the publication reports: Because the study included only a small number of donors, the genetic and exposure-history diversity represented was limited. Compared with non-shared clonotypes, clonotypes shared by all four sorted-subset donors had higher generation probabilities. Across a few donors, roughly 5.1% of naive CD4, around 3.5% of naive CD8, 2.3% of memory CD4, and under 0.45% of memory CD8 clonotypes were shared. Incomplete sequencing was indicated by rarefaction of sorted-subset datasets, despite the large sequencing depth. Sampling was restricted to blood, and TCR repertoires in tissue are likely to differ from TCR repertoires in blood. Naive subsets generally had larger estimated clonotype richness than memory subsets did. Pairwise subsampling indicated that sequencing depth was expected to affect the degree of clonotype sharing among donors.

Notes on this clone: Its antigen target is currently unknown. No base quality values were provided; no much bigger clone lies one nucleotide off.

TCR CDR3 regions were amplified from genomic DNA by multiplex PCR using the deep immunoSEQ assay. For each cell subset, the extracted genomic DNA was distributed evenly across all wells of several immunoSEQ 96-well plates, and each plate served as one replicate. For sorted subsets, approximately 190 ng genomic DNA, equal to about 30,000 T cell genomes, was loaded into each replicate PCR. Purified libraries were quantified with a Qubit 3.0 fluorometer, sized on a Bioanalyzer 2100, and re-quantified with the KAPA Library Quantification kit. Every immunoSEQ 96-well plate was sequenced on a dedicated single-read 150-cycle Illumina NextSeq 550 flow cell. Concerning the study's data processing: Because the immunoSEQ output held only junctional sequences and lacked quality scores, the filtering could not match the filtering applied to full-length reads. Sequences were annotated with PyIR, a Python wrapper for IgBLAST v1.9, and V/J genes and CDR3 were assigned using IMGT germline references. Any read was removed if the V/J assignment was weak (E-value above 1e-6), the CDR3 was missing, or the read contained stop codons, out-of-frame junctions, or ambiguous translated residues. A V3J clonotype was defined by an identical inferred V gene, J gene, and CDR3 amino acid sequence. Percentage overlap between repertoires was calculated by dividing the number of shared unique clonotypes by the size of the smaller repertoire. Repertoire richness was assessed with RTK rarefaction, the Chao1 estimator, and Recon v2.1 estimates of unobserved clonotypes. Generation probabilities were computed with OLGA for all TCRbeta clonotypes obtained by the gDNA method from four donors. TCRdb mirrors the immuneACCESS table, restricted to in-frame sequences. Some clones are absent from its copies; in checked studies, under half trace to an unresolved V gene, and the reason for the others is unknown. V and J calls and clone size are those listed in that table; D and trimming were worked out from the DNA. The sample table contains around 2,000,000 clones; only one count was recorded for 90% to 95% of them. Roughly 0.13% of the sample belongs to the ten largest clones.

Spanning cysteine to phenylalanine, the CDR3 consists of 15 amino acids. Only the CDR3 DNA is retained, 45 bases long and in frame from the first base. Trimmed from V: 6 bases; trimmed from J: 12 bases; junction bases lacking a gene match: 13. The germline V gene (reference sequence) yields MNHEY for CDR1 and SMNVEV for CDR2. Healthy HIV-negative adults with no recently reported acute infections or vaccinations were included as donors. Only Caucasian adults living in Nashville, Tennessee, USA were represented among the donors. Magnetic negative selection was used to enrich CD4+ T cells, after which naive cells were positively selected on CD45RA and the negative fraction became the memory subset. After blood collection by leukapheresis, PBMCs were isolated using Ficoll-Histopaque density gradient centrifugation and then cryopreserved in the vapor phase of liquid nitrogen. Analytical flow cytometry was used to check the purity and quantity of every magnetically sorted T cell population. Each sorted fraction had its genomic DNA isolated and then quantified by UV absorbance on a Nanodrop 2000c.

The rearranged chain carries TRBV27 and TRBJ2-1; 11 middle bases align to TRBD2. The receptor was derived from a young man in good health. The specimen was naive CD4+ T cells sorted from blood. The sample's cell subset or site label, in plain terms: CD45RA+ positively selected. The nucleotides are TGTGCCAGCAGCAATAGCGGGAGGGCCTTGGACGGGCAGTTCTTC. It translates to CASSNSGRALDGQFF.